Below are 8 T cell receptor beta chains sequenced from a single sample in a study of T cells in localized non-small cell lung cancer. Using immunoSEQ multiplex PCR, the repertoire was profiled, and TCRdb retains in-frame clones only, with some absent. The table includes about 26,000 clones, 70% to 90% detected once. Sequencing used peripheral blood, obtained before any cancer treatment. Every receptor here comes from a female donor of 60 years or more with stage II squamous cell lung carcinoma.

V usage is TRBV6-6 and J usage is TRBJ1-5, with D possibly TRBD1 on 6 matching bases. CDR3 length equals 14 residues. Per germline, CDR1 MNHNY and CDR2 SVGAGI (reference sequence). Trimming took 5 bases from V and 0 from J, leaving 8 bases between them. For the CDR3, the DNA is TGTGCCAGCAGTACAGGGTATAGCAATCAGCCCCAGCATTTT. Translating gives CASSTGYSNQPQHF.

The chain has TRBV19 and TRBJ1-5; 8 nucleotides line up with TRBD1. The CDR3 loop spans 15 amino acids. CDR1 is LNHDA, CDR2 SQIVND, per germline (reference sequence). V lost 5 bases to trimming and J lost 1 base; unmatched junction nucleotides: 4. The CDR3 nucleotides are TGTGCCAGTAGTGGACAGGGTACAAGCAATCAGCCCCAGCATTTT. This encodes CASSGQGTSNQPQHF. Full variable domain (outside the CDR3, taken from reference TRBV19 and TRBJ1-5): DGGITQSPKYLFRKEGQNVTLSCEQNLNHDAMYWYRQDPGQGLRLIYYSQIVNDFQKGDIAEGYSVSREKKESFPLTVTSAQKNPTAFYLCASSGQGTSNQPQHFGDGTRLSIL.

The chain carries TRBV19 and TRBJ2-3; 7 bases are a match to TRBD2. The CDR3 runs 18 residues. The V and J ends lost 1 base and 5 bases, in that order; junction bases with no gene match: 15. Germline V gene sequence: CDR1 LNHDA, CDR2 SQIVND (reference sequence). The chain's CDR3 is CASSIGAWRERRKDTQYF. For the CDR3, the DNA is TGTGCCAGTAGTATAGGAGCATGGCGGGAGAGGAGAAAAGATACGCAGTATTTT.

In nucleotides, the CDR3 is TGTGCCTGGAACACCGGGACGGGGAACAATGAGCAGTTCTTC. Its translation: CAWNTGTGNNEQFF. V is TRBV30 and J is TRBJ2-1; either TRBD1 or TRBD2 may supply D (5 bases each). V was clipped by 4 bases and J by 5 bases, with 15 bases between them. The CDR3 runs 14 residues. Germline values: CDR1 GTSNPN, CDR2 SVGIG (reference sequence).

The V and J genes are TRBV5-1 and TRBJ1-1; 9 positions match TRBD1. With V trimmed by 2 bases and J by 1 base, 3 bases remained unmatched. Germline V CDR1 and CDR2: SGHRS, YFSETQ. The CDR3 is made up of 15 amino acids. The CDR3 DNA sequence: TGCGCCAGCAGCTTTCCGACAGGGGGGAACACTGAAGCTTTCTTT. Its translation is CASSFPTGGNTEAFF.

The chain couples TRBV28 to TRBJ1-1, with 8 bases that match TRBD1. The CDR3 is 13 amino acids. Trimming cost V 6 bases and J 8 bases; bases outside gene matches: 8. Per the germline V gene, CDR1 is MDHEN and CDR2 is SYDVKM. CDR3 protein: CASSSGQALEAFF. In DNA form, the CDR3 reads TGTGCCAGCAGCTCGGGACAGGCGCTAGAAGCTTTCTTT.

The gene calls are TRBV29-1 and TRBJ2-5, with TRBD2 identical over 8 bases. The CDR3 totals 14 residues. Per the germline V gene, CDR1 is SQVTM and CDR2 is ANQGSEA. V was clipped by 2 bases and J by 5 bases; unmatched bases: 7. The CDR3 DNA sequence: TGCAGCGTTGAAATGGGCGGGGGGTCGGAGACCCAGTACTTC. It codes for CSVEMGGGSETQYF.

The chain couples TRBV27 to TRBJ2-2, with 10 bases matching TRBD2. Germline assignment: CDR1 MNHEY and CDR2 SMNVEV (reference sequence). There are 16 residues in the CDR3. Trimming cost V 2 bases and J 4 bases; bases outside gene matches: 4. The CDR3 region is CASSLPSGGITGELFF. The CDR3, as DNA: TGTGCCAGCAGTTTACCTAGCGGGGGTATCACCGGGGAGCTGTTTTTT.